Listed here are 20 T cell receptor beta chains from one sample, sequenced in a study of technical replicates of blood from several donors. Here immunoSEQ multiplex PCR was the method, and the copy in TCRdb shows in-frame clones only, minus some. The sample gives around 83,000 clones, around nine tenths of which show up once; about 0.23% is in the top ten. Sequencing input: T cells isolated from PBMCs. The receptor set was obtained from a human donor in good health.

V gene TRBV29-1 combines with J gene TRBJ2-5; 12 nucleotides line up with TRBD2. Germline V gene sequence: CDR1 SQVTM, CDR2 ANQGSEA. After removal of 6 bases from V and 5 bases from J, the junction contained 10 bases not matched to a gene. The CDR3 runs 15 residues. CDR3 in amino acids: CSVLRLAGASETQYF. CDR3 in DNA: TGCAGCGTGCTCCGACTAGCGGGAGCATCGGAGACCCAGTACTTC. Supplemented by reference TRBV29-1 and TRBJ2-5, the full variable domain reads SAVISQKPSRDICQRGTSLTIQCQVDSQVTMMFWYRQQPGQSLTLIATANQGSEATYESGFVIDKFPISRPNLTFSTLTVSNMSPEDSSIYLCSVLRLAGASETQYFGPGTRLLVL.

This chain joins TRBV2 and TRBJ1-2, with 9 bases lining up with TRBD1. The CDR3 totals 13 residues. CDR1 SNHLY and CDR2 FYNNEI come from the germline V gene. The V and J ends lost 6 bases and 9 bases, in that order; junction bases with no gene match: 8. CDR3: CASRAGTGYRYTF. The CDR3 nucleotides read TGTGCCAGCAGGGCCGGGACAGGGTATCGCTACACCTTC. Together with reference TRBV2 and TRBJ1-2, the CDR3 gives the full variable domain: EPEVTQTPSHQVTQMGQEVILRCVPISNHLYFYWYRQILGQKVEFLVSFYNNEISEKSEIFDDQFSVERPDGSNFTLKIRSTKLEDSAMYFCASRAGTGYRYTFGSGTRLTVV.

V is TRBV6-6 and J is TRBJ1-4; D might be TRBD1 (5 bases). Germline loops: CDR1 MNHNY, CDR2 SVGAGI (reference sequence). CDR3 length equals 11 residues. V shed 11 bases and J shed 6 bases, with 10 bases lying between them. The CDR3 sequence is CAAGGYEKLFF. The CDR3 DNA is TGTGCCGCGGGGGGGTATGAAAAACTGTTTTTT.

This chain connects TRBV6-1 to TRBJ2-7; the match to TRBD2 covers 9 bases. CDR1 MNHNS and CDR2 SASEGT come from the germline V gene. The V gene end was trimmed by 2 bases and the J gene end by 3 bases; junction bases not matched to a gene: 14. CDR3 length equals 18 residues. Written as DNA, the CDR3 is TGTGCCAGCAGTGAACGTGGAGGTTTTAGCGGGAGCGGCTACGAGCAGTACTTC. It yields the protein CASSERGGFSGSGYEQYF.

The chain employs TRBV29-1 and TRBJ2-5; TRBD1 might be the D (7 bases). Trimming removed 6 bases at V and 2 bases at J, with 22 bases between. CDR3 length equals 16 residues. From germline, CDR1 is SQVTM and CDR2 ANQGSEA. The CDR3 sequence: CSVDSPGGRLQETQYF. In nucleotides, the CDR3 is TGCAGCGTCGATAGTCCAGGGGGGAGGTTACAAGAGACCCAGTACTTC.

The J gene is TRBJ1-1, the V gene TRBV6-6; D not resolved. Trimming shortened V by 6 bases and J by 4 bases, and 15 bases separated the two germline ends. The CDR3 consists of 14 residues. Germline V lookup: CDR1 MNHNY, CDR2 SVGAGI (reference sequence). The CDR3 nucleotides are TGTGCCAGCAGACCCCCCGAGGATTTCACTGAAGCTTTCTTT. This encodes CASRPPEDFTEAFF.

Of note for this clone: The same CDR3 is also encoded by other DNA sequences in this sample. The CDR3 DNA is TGTGCCAGCAGCGTATCAGGGGACCAGCCCCAGCATTTT. Encoded protein: CASSVSGDQPQHF. The chain employs TRBV9 and TRBJ1-5, with a possible D match to TRBD1 (6 bases). V gave up 1 base and J gave up 7 bases, with 9 bases separating them. The CDR3 extends over 13 amino acids. Germline values: CDR1 SGDLS, CDR2 YYNGEE.

The chain carries TRBV12-5 and TRBJ1-1; 8 positions match TRBD1. Trimming removed 2 bases from V and 5 bases from J; junction bases left unmatched: 13. This CDR3 comprises 17 residues. CDR1 is LGHNT and CDR2 is FRNRAP in the germline V gene. The CDR3 protein is CASGLKVGQGARTEAFF. In DNA form, the CDR3 reads TGTGCTAGTGGTTTGAAGGTTGGGCAGGGGGCGCGTACTGAAGCTTTCTTT.

The chain joins TRBV30 to TRBJ1-2, with 7 positions matching TRBD1. CDR3 length: 13 amino acids. V lost 5 bases and J lost 4; bases outside the gene matches: 7. The germline CDR1 and CDR2 sequences are GTSNPN and SVGIG (reference sequence). The CDR3 nucleotides read TGTGCCTGGTTTGGGACAGCTCTCTATGGCTACACCTTC. Its protein product is CAWFGTALYGYTF.

CDR3: CASSNSLTGRSWDYGYTF. CDR3 sequence (DNA): TGTGCCAGTAGTAACTCCCTGACAGGCCGCTCGTGGGACTATGGCTACACCTTC. The chain combines TRBV19 with TRBJ1-2, with D possibly being TRBD1 (6 bases). The CDR3 runs to 18 residues. Per the germline V gene, CDR1 is LNHDA and CDR2 is SQIVND (reference sequence). Trimming pared 4 bases from V and 3 bases from J, leaving 24 bases between.

The chain carries TRBV28 and TRBJ1-4; 8 nucleotides align to TRBD1. V gave up 2 bases and J gave up 6 bases; unmatched junction bases: 5. Per the germline V gene, CDR1 is MDHEN and CDR2 is SYDVKM. The CDR3 runs 15 residues. CDR3 nucleotides: TGTGCCAGCAGTTTAGGTGGACAGGGAGATGAAAAACTGTTTTTT. Its translation is CASSLGGQGDEKLFF.

The chain joins TRBV29-1 to TRBJ2-7, with D possibly being TRBD2 (6 bases). This CDR3 is 13 amino acids long. Trimming stripped 4 bases from V and 2 bases from J, with 12 bases between. Germline V gives CDR1 SQVTM, CDR2 ANQGSEA. The CDR3 DNA sequence: TGCAGCGTTGTTCGGGGCGGGACCTACGAGCAGTACTTC. Translated, it gives CSVVRGGTYEQYF.

The chain has TRBV5-1 and TRBJ1-2; 7 positions agree with TRBD1. The CDR3 has 15 amino acids. V shed 4 bases, J shed 4 bases, and the junction held 10 bases outside the gene matches. CDR1 and CDR2 (germline): SGHRS, YFSETQ. The CDR3 loop reads CASSEGGQESYGYTF. The DNA for the CDR3 is TGCGCCAGCAGCGAGGGTGGACAGGAGAGCTATGGCTACACCTTC.

The chain recombines TRBV10-3 with TRBJ1-5; 8 nucleotides line up with TRBD1. CDR3 length: 18 amino acids. Germline V gives CDR1 ENHRY, CDR2 SYGVKD. The V and J ends lost 2 bases and 0 bases, in that order; junction bases with no gene match: 9. CDR3 in amino acids: CAISEGPGQEYSNQPQHF. DNA for the CDR3: TGTGCCATCAGTGAGGGCCCGGGACAGGAGTATAGCAATCAGCCCCAGCATTTT.

The chain links TRBV27 to TRBJ2-7; 7 bases match TRBD1. V trimming: 6 bases; J trimming: 1 base; junction bases outside the gene matches: 3. The CDR3 totals 13 residues. Looked up from germline, CDR1 is MNHEY and CDR2 is SMNVEV (reference sequence). DNA of the CDR3: TGTGCCAGCAGCCGGACAGGTTCCTACGAGCAGTACTTC. Translation: CASSRTGSYEQYF.

The gene calls are TRBV9 and TRBJ1-5; possibly TRBD1 for D (5 bases). This CDR3 comprises 14 residues. Germline loops: CDR1 SGDLS, CDR2 YYNGEE. V lost 3 bases, J lost 0 bases, and 7 bases lay in between. The CDR3 reads CASSAQGSNQPQHF. The CDR3 region has the DNA TGTGCCAGCAGCGCGCAGGGTAGCAATCAGCCCCAGCATTTT.

The J gene is TRBJ1-4, the V gene TRBV28; TRBD1 might be the D (6 bases). The CDR3 covers 15 residues. Germline CDR1 reads MDHEN; CDR2 reads SYDVKM. V shed 4 bases and J shed 5 bases, with 14 bases lying between them. The CDR3 sequence is CASSSRTAKNEKLFF. The CDR3 DNA reads TGTGCCAGCAGTTCAAGGACAGCCAAGAATGAAAAACTGTTTTTT.

The genes are TRBV7-9 and TRBJ2-3; maybe TRBD2 (7 bases). V gave up 4 bases and J gave up 5 bases, with 19 bases separating them. The CDR3 is made up of 16 amino acids. Germline-derived CDR1 and CDR2 are SEHNR and FQNEAQ (reference sequence). The CDR3 here is CASSSWGGPKEDTQYF. The CDR3 DNA is TGTGCCAGCAGCTCCTGGGGGGGCCCCAAGGAAGATACGCAGTATTTT.

The chain employs TRBV2 and TRBJ2-5, with 7 nucleotides matching TRBD1. J was trimmed by 5 bases and V by 6 bases; bases with no gene match: 9. The CDR3 spans 14 residues. Germline assignment: CDR1 SNHLY and CDR2 FYNNEI. CDR3 residues: CASSLTGLGETQYF. The CDR3 DNA is TGTGCCAGCAGCCTGACAGGGTTGGGTGAGACCCAGTACTTC.

The chain employs TRBV10-2 and TRBJ2-5; 12 bases line up with TRBD2. In germline, CDR1 is WSHSY, CDR2 SAAADI. Germline trimming cut 6 bases from V and 5 bases from J; bases unmatched to any gene: 10. This CDR3 is 16 amino acids long. The CDR3 is CASSPPSGLAGETQYF. CDR3 sequence (DNA): TGCGCCAGCAGCCCCCCTTCAGGACTAGCGGGGGAGACCCAGTACTTC.